Only a few counts were recorded for the clone carrying this T cell receptor beta chain. The antigen is unknown. The data originate from a study of pediatric ulcerative colitis. Generated by immunoSEQ multiplex PCR, the TCRdb table keeps only in-frame clones and is missing some. The table includes roughly 30,000 clones, 82% detected once. Study-level points and caveats: A couple of rectal clonotypes were found only in ulcerative colitis patients, all of them.

The germline V and J ends were trimmed by 0 bases and 3 bases, with 11 bases remaining between them. Germline CDR1 reads SEHNR; CDR2 reads FQNEAQ (reference sequence). This CDR3 comprises 15 residues. Sequencing was done on a sample of blood. This sequence joins TRBV7-9 and TRBJ1-1; possible D gene TRBD1, 5 bases. The origin of this receptor is a boy between 10 and 17 years old with severe ulcerative colitis. CDR3 loop: CASSLARGADTEAFF. The DNA of the CDR3 is TGTGCCAGCAGCTTAGCGCGGGGCGCGGACACTGAAGCTTTCTTT.